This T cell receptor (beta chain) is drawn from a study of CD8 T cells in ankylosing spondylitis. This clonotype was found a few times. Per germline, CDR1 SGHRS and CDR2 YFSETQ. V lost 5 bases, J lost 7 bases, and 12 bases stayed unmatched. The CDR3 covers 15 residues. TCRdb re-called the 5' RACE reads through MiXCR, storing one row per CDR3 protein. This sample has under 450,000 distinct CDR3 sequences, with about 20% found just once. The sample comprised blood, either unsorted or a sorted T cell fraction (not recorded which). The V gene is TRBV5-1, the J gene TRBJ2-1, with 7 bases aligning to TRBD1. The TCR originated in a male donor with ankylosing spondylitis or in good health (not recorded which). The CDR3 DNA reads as TGCGCCAGCAGTATAGCGACAGGGTTTCGGAATGAGCAGTTCTTC. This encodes CASSIATGFRNEQFF.